This TCR beta chain was documented in a study of blood T cell repertoires in COVID-19. Study-level information: Sources were T cells, B-cell-depleted T cells, or PBMCs; the material itself was cDNA or gDNA.

Clones were read by immunoSEQ multiplex PCR, and TCRdb kept only the in-frame ones, dropping some. The data show about 120,000 clones, 75% to 95% seen once. In germline, CDR1 is SGHTA, CDR2 FQGNSA. The junction had 3 bases not matched to a gene; V was cut back by 3 bases and J by 4 bases. The length of the CDR3 is 15 residues. The sample was peripheral blood. This sequence joins TRBV7-2 and TRBJ2-1; 10 bases align to TRBD2. The source is a human donor with active COVID-19. The donor label of this sample is uncertain. The CDR3 DNA reads TGTGCCAGCAGCTTTAGCGGGGGGTCGTACAATGAGCAGTTCTTC. Protein product: CASSFSGGSYNEQFF.